Many counts were recorded for the clone carrying this T cell receptor (beta chain). Its antigen remains unknown. This sample stems from a study of T cell repertoires in cytomegalovirus infection. Study summary: TCR beta signatures that were public indicated CMV infection and matching HLA type.

V was trimmed by 5 bases and J by 6 bases, leaving 9 bases between them. Germline V gene lookup returns CDR1 SGHAT and CDR2 FQNNGV. There are 12 residues in the CDR3. Each CDR3 protein is one row after TCRdb ran MiXCR on the reads. The sample shows about 360,000 distinct CDR3 sequences, about a sixth of them seen only once. Study observations and caveats: HLA-C-restricted, CMV-specific TCR beta clonotypes were dominant ex vivo. CMV carriers having the relevant HLA were flagged by cumulative public TCR beta family frequency.

The receptor was derived from a human donor in good health (CMV status not recorded). Some clones in this sample may be carry-over from other donors' samples. The chain links TRBV11-2 to TRBJ2-3, with a tentative D call TRBD2 (5 bases). The sequenced material came from PBMCs. In nucleotides, the CDR3 is TGTGCCAGCAGCCGACTACCGGATACGCAGTATTTT. This codes for CASSRLPDTQYF.